The clone carrying this TCR beta chain was counted only a few times. As yet, its antigen is unknown. Between the trimmed V and J ends, which lost 4 bases and 8 bases, there was a span of 17 bases. Germline CDR1 reads SGHTA; CDR2 reads FQGNSA. The CDR3 is 14 residues long. Combined were second doses at about 4 or about 12 weeks. Only in-frame clones appear in the TCRdb table, and some are missing; sequencing was by immunoSEQ multiplex PCR. Of approximately 84,000 clones in the sample, 83% were seen once. These data belong to a study of T cell responses to AZD1222 COVID-19 vaccine. Study-wide points: Donors skewed white British and female; clonal diversity was possibly underestimated. Just a handful of AZD1222 recipients tested seropositive at baseline.

Here the sequenced sample was peripheral blood, taken 28 days after the second AZD1222 dose. V gene TRBV7-2 combines with J gene TRBJ1-2; D is possibly TRBD1 (6 bases). The receptor comes from an adult who received the AZD1222 COVID-19 vaccine. This CDR3 reads CASSSITGKEGYTF. The CDR3 nucleotides read TGTGCCAGCAGCTCGATCACAGGGAAGGAGGGCTACACCTTC.